What follows are 23 T cell receptor beta chains derived from one specimen sequenced in a study of identical twins. From the 5' RACE reads, TCRdb called clonotypes with MiXCR, one entry per CDR3 protein. The table records 550,000 to 800,000 distinct CDR3 sequences, about 7% of them present only once. The sample was also reused in another study, on yellow fever vaccine responses in identical twins.

Material for sequencing was PBMCs. The receptors stem from a woman aged 18-29 years in good health.

This clonotype was counted at least ten times. The chain carries TRBV25-1 and TRBJ2-5; D not resolved. Trimming shortened V by 1 base and J by 4 bases, and 7 bases separated the two germline ends. The length of the CDR3 is 13 residues. Germline CDR1 MGHDK, CDR2 SYGVNS. The CDR3 nucleotides are TGTGCCAGCAGTGAATTCGTTGTAGAGACCCAGTACTTC. It codes for CASSEFVVETQYF.

This clonotype was counted between two and nine times. CDR3 amino acids: CASSFTWTDTQYF. The DNA for the CDR3 is TGTGCCAGCAGTTTCACCTGGACAGATACGCAGTATTTT. V usage is TRBV27 and J usage is TRBJ2-3; D not certain. CDR3 length: 13 residues. V lost 3 bases to trimming and J lost 3 bases, with 7 bases between them. Germline-derived CDR1 and CDR2 are MNHEY and SMNVEV (reference sequence).

The chain has TRBV2 and TRBJ2-6; D not certain. Germline V lookup: CDR1 SNHLY, CDR2 FYNNEI. V was shortened by 7 bases and J by 1 base, with 8 bases between the two germline ends. This CDR3 contains 14 residues. In DNA, the CDR3 is TGTGCCAGCATATTGGGATCTGGGGCCAACGTCCTGACTTTC. It yields the protein CASILGSGANVLTF.

The table lists this clonotype with a count of one. A much more abundant neighbour one base away suggests this may be a read error. This chain links TRBV5-1 with TRBJ1-1; weak D call: TRBD1 (5 bases). Germline CDR1 SGHRS, CDR2 YFSETQ. There are 13 residues in the CDR3. CDR3 bases: TGCGCCAGCAAGGGACCGATGAACACTGTAGCTTTCTTT. Protein sequence: CASKGPMNTVAFF.

The chain links TRBV19 to TRBJ2-6; TRBD1 aligns across 7 bases. The CDR3 runs 16 residues. Losses at the gene ends were 4 bases for V and 2 bases for J; bases not matched to a gene: 5. In germline, CDR1 is LNHDA, CDR2 SQIVND (reference sequence). The CDR3 DNA is TGTGCCAGTAGTAGAACAGGGGAAACTGGGGCCAACGTCCTGACTTTC. It translates to CASSRTGETGANVLTF.

This clonotype was observed a handful of times. The chain joins TRBV25-1 to TRBJ1-1, with unresolved D. This CDR3 comprises 14 residues. CDR1 MGHDK and CDR2 SYGVNS come from the germline V gene. The V end lost 2 bases, the J end lost 0 bases, and 7 bases lay between the germline ends. The CDR3 nucleotides are TGTGCCAGCAGTGAAACAGCTATGAACACTGAAGCTTTCTTT. Residues: CASSETAMNTEAFF.

In its sample, this clonotype was seen many times. The chain links TRBV29-1 to TRBJ2-1; the match to TRBD2 covers 11 bases. Germline V gene sequence: CDR1 SQVTM, CDR2 ANQGSEA. Trimming removed 7 bases from V and 9 bases from J; junction bases left unmatched: 14. This CDR3 spans 15 amino acids. The CDR3 sequence is CSAAGGSGGAGEQFF. The CDR3 DNA sequence: TGCAGCGCCGCGGGTGGTAGCGGGGGGGCGGGTGAGCAGTTCTTC.

The genes are TRBV28 and TRBJ2-3; tentatively, D is TRBD2 (5 bases). CDR1 MDHEN and CDR2 SYDVKM come from the germline V gene. The ends were cut back, 7 bases at V and 8 bases at J, with 13 bases in the middle. This CDR3 contains 12 residues. CDR3 sequence: CASNRGSSTQYF. The CDR3 nucleotides read TGTGCCAGCAACCGGGGATCGAGTACGCAGTATTTT. The full variable domain, with the rest looked up from reference TRBV28 and TRBJ2-3, is DVKVTQSSRYLVKRTGEKVFLECVQDMDHENMFWYRQDPGLGLRLIYFSYDVKMKEKGDIPEGYSVSREKKERFSLILESASTNQTSMYLCASNRGSSTQYFGPGTRLTVL.

This clonotype has more than one count but fewer than ten. The gene calls are TRBV11-3 and TRBJ2-3, with a possible D match to TRBD2 (6 bases). CDR1 SGHNT and CDR2 YENEEA come from the germline V gene. Trimming cost V 2 bases and J 0 bases, with 12 bases left between them. This CDR3 has 16 residues. Here the CDR3 DNA reads TGTGCCAGCAGCTTACAAGAGGGAGGAAGCACAGATACGCAGTATTTT. The encoded protein is CASSLQEGGSTDTQYF.

The V gene is TRBV10-3, the J gene TRBJ2-5; TRBD2 matches at 8 bases. After removal of 10 bases from V and 4 bases from J, the junction contained 11 bases not matched to a gene. Germline V gives CDR1 ENHRY, CDR2 SYGVKD. The length of the CDR3 is 14 residues. The CDR3 protein is CATSGTSNTETQYF. In DNA form, the CDR3 reads TGTGCCACCTCCGGGACTAGTAACACAGAGACCCAGTACTTC.

The table lists this clonotype with many counts. The chain joins TRBV5-1 to TRBJ2-3; 10 bases match TRBD2. Germline CDR1 SGHRS, CDR2 YFSETQ. The CDR3 runs 15 residues. J lost 2 bases, V lost 4 bases, and 4 bases had no gene match. CDR3 in DNA: TGCGCCAGCAGCCCACTAGCGGGGCCCACAGATACGCAGTATTTT. Protein sequence: CASSPLAGPTDTQYF. Combining the CDR3 with reference TRBV5-1 and TRBJ2-3 gives the whole variable domain KAGVTQTPRYLIKTRGQQVTLSCSPISGHRSVSWYQQTPGQGLQFLFEYFSETQRNKGNFPGRFSGRQFSNSRSEMNVSTLELGDSALYLCASSPLAGPTDTQYFGPGTRLTVL.

This clonotype has more than one count but fewer than ten. V is TRBV12-3 or TRBV12-4 and J is TRBJ1-1; D ambiguous. Trimming left V 1 base short and J 5 bases short, with 8 bases between. This CDR3 has 13 residues. CDR3 sequence reads: CASSLDRRTEAFF. The CDR3 DNA is TGTGCCAGCAGTTTAGACAGACGAACTGAAGCTTTCTTT.

The chain links TRBV7-9 to TRBJ1-4, with a possible D match to TRBD1 (6 bases). CDR1 SEHNR and CDR2 FQNEAQ come from the germline V gene (reference sequence). Trimming cost V 6 bases and J 5 bases, with 19 bases left between them. The CDR3 has 16 amino acids. Here the CDR3 DNA reads TGTGCCAGCAGTCCCATCCCGGGACACACGAATGAAAAACTGTTTTTT. Protein product: CASSPIPGHTNEKLFF.

This clonotype has at least ten counts. The CDR3 DNA sequence: TGCAGCGGGGGGAATGAGCAGTTCTTC. Its translation is CSGGNEQFF. The chain recombines TRBV29-1 with TRBJ2-1; D is tentatively TRBD1 or TRBD2 (5 bases each). Trimming removed 7 bases from V and 7 bases from J, with 5 bases in between. Per the germline V gene, CDR1 is SQVTM and CDR2 is ANQGSEA. This CDR3 has 9 amino acids.

This clonotype occurred a few times. This rearrangement joins TRBV10-3 to TRBJ2-1, with TRBD1 matching 9 bases. The length of the CDR3 is 15 residues. The germline V gene encodes CDR1 ENHRY and CDR2 SYGVKD. V trimming: 3 bases; J trimming: 4 bases; junction bases outside the gene matches: 4. The CDR3 DNA follows: TGTGCCATCAGTGACCCGGGACAGGGATACAATGAGCAGTTCTTC. Amino acid sequence: CAISDPGQGYNEQFF.

The chain couples TRBV4-2 to TRBJ2-7; tentative D call: TRBD2 (6 bases). Trimming shortened V by 2 bases and J by 3 bases, and 14 bases separated the two germline ends. The CDR3 runs to 15 residues. The germline V gene has CDR1 LGHNA and CDR2 YNFKEQ. CDR3 protein: CASSQLTGTLYEQYF. CDR3 bases: TGTGCCAGCAGCCAACTTACGGGGACTCTCTACGAGCAGTACTTC.

The gene calls are TRBV7-8 and TRBJ2-4, with 9 bases identical to TRBD1. This CDR3 is 14 amino acids long. The ends lost 5 bases at V and 7 bases at J; junction bases unmatched: 6. Germline V lookup: CDR1 SGHVS, CDR2 FQNEAQ. DNA of the CDR3: TGTGCCAGCAGCCGCACAGGGGGCGGGAACATTCAGTACTTC. Translation gives CASSRTGGGNIQYF.

This clonotype showed up just a few times. The chain combines TRBV29-1 with TRBJ2-3; no clear D. The germline V gene has CDR1 SQVTM and CDR2 ANQGSEA. With 1 base removed from V and 4 bases from J, the gap between germline ends came to 12 bases. The CDR3 length is 14 residues. The CDR3 DNA follows: TGCAGCGTTGAAGGGAGACTCCGGCCAGATACGCAGTATTTT. It specifies CSVEGRLRPDTQYF.

The sample holds many counts of this clonotype. J is TRBJ2-1 and V is TRBV5-1; D not certain. This CDR3 contains 14 residues. V shed 1 base and J shed 3 bases, with 8 bases lying between them. Germline CDR1 reads SGHRS; CDR2 reads YFSETQ. CDR3 sequence: CASSLRGNYNEQFF. CDR3 bases: TGCGCCAGCAGCTTGAGAGGTAACTACAATGAGCAGTTCTTC.

This chain connects TRBV3-1 to TRBJ2-2; 11 bases align to TRBD1. Germline assignment: CDR1 LGHDT and CDR2 YNNKEL (reference sequence). The CDR3 covers 18 residues. V lost 1 base, J lost 1 base, and 5 bases stayed unmatched. The CDR3 loop is CASSQVPGQGENTGELFF. Here the CDR3 DNA reads TGTGCCAGCAGCCAAGTGCCGGGACAGGGGGAGAACACCGGGGAGCTGTTTTTT.

In its sample, this clonotype was seen a few times. Here the CDR3 reads CSGRNRGSYNEQFF. CDR3 nucleotides: TGCAGCGGACGAAACAGGGGTTCTTACAATGAGCAGTTCTTC. This chain uses TRBV29-1 with TRBJ2-1, with 7 bases that match TRBD1. The CDR3 is made up of 14 amino acids. J was trimmed by 4 bases and V by 7 bases; bases with no gene match: 10. Looked up from germline, CDR1 is SQVTM and CDR2 is ANQGSEA.

The CDR3 bases are TGTGCCAGCAGCCCTGAGACTGCCTTCTCTGGAAACACCATATATTTT. Protein product: CASSPETAFSGNTIYF. The chain recombines TRBV7-2 with TRBJ1-3, with D uncertain. The germline CDR1 and CDR2 sequences are SGHTA and FQGNSA. The CDR3 totals 16 residues. V lost 5 bases to trimming and J lost 0 bases, with 14 bases between them.

At least ten counts were recorded for this clonotype. The J gene is TRBJ2-1, the V gene TRBV20-1, with D unclear. The CDR3 covers 13 residues. Trimming cost V 3 bases and J 5 bases, with 11 bases left between them. Per germline, CDR1 DFQATT and CDR2 SNEGSKA (reference sequence). Here the CDR3 DNA reads TGCAGTGCTAGTAGACTCACGAACAATGAGCAGTTCTTC. Encoded protein: CSASRLTNNEQFF.